This paragraph reports one T cell receptor beta chain. Its antigen is unknown. CDR1 and CDR2 (germline): SEHNR, FQNEAQ (reference sequence). The CDR3 runs 16 residues. Trimming cost V 5 bases and J 0 bases, with 14 bases left between them. This record comes from a study of cytomegalovirus exposure and HLA in healthy donors. Both 60 Vbeta primers and 13 Jbeta primers went into the PCR. Some clones are missing from TCRdb's copy, which holds only in-frame ones; the method was immunoSEQ multiplex PCR. The record lists 150,000 to 200,000 clones, of which the ten most abundant hold 2% to 2.5%. Notes on the study in general: Three CMV-associated chains were confirmed in vitro to be specific for CMV antigens.

This receptor was obtained from a man aged 25 to 45 in good health and CMV-seronegative. The sample comprised PBMCs. J is TRBJ1-3 and V is TRBV7-9, with D possibly being TRBD1 (6 bases). CDR3 protein: CASSLGQPISGNTIYF. The CDR3 nucleotides are TGTGCCAGCAGCCTAGGACAGCCCATCTCTGGAAACACCATATATTTT.